These T cell receptor beta chains were read from a single sample in a study of metastatic and nonmetastatic thyroid tumors. TCRdb re-analyzed the PCR reads through MiXCR. This table has 30,000 to 35,000 clones, roughly a fifth appearing once. Sequencing was done on a sample of blood. The receptors derive from a female donor with papillary thyroid cancer or a benign thyroid nodule (not recorded which). Some clones in this sample may be carry-over from other donors' samples. Each CDR3 is given with its conserved first and last residue. A D gene is named only where the DNA matches it firmly. Not every row has a clone size; where given, it reads once, few, many or a size class.

abundance,d_gene,j_gene,v_gene,CDR3aa,CDR3nt
-,-,TRBJ2-2,TRBV7-3,CASSTYGPTGELFF,TGTGCCAGCAGCACATACGGCCCTACCGGGGAGCTGTTTTTT
-,-,TRBJ2-7,TRBV4-3,CASSQGGNSYEQYF,TGCGCCAGCAGCCAGGGCGGAAACTCCTACGAGCAGTACTTC
few,-,TRBJ2-5,TRBV28,CASSLGEGGQETQYF,TGTGCCAGCAGTTTGGGGGAAGGAGGACAAGAGACCCAGTACTTC
many,-,TRBJ2-1,TRBV5-6,CASSLSQASYNEQFF,TGTGCCAGCAGCTTGTCACAGGCCTCCTACAATGAGCAGTTCTTC
medium-sized,-,TRBJ2-7,TRBV19,CATKGPPPDSYEQYF,TGTGCCACCAAAGGGCCCCCACCGGACTCCTACGAGCAGTACTTC
many,TRBD1,TRBJ1-1,TRBV5-1,CASSSGDRRGTEAFF,TGCGCCAGCAGCTCTGGGGACAGGCGGGGCACTGAAGCTTTCTTT
few,-,TRBJ2-4,TRBV6-2/TRBV6-3,CASSRDNIQYF,TGTGCCAGCAGTAGGGATAACATTCAGTACTTC
many,-,TRBJ1-4,TRBV6-1,CASTSSQDEKLFF,TGTGCCAGCACGAGCAGTCAAGATGAAAAACTGTTTTTT
many,TRBD2,TRBJ2-2,TRBV7-3,CASSLRGGTNTGELFF,TGTGCCAGCAGCTTAAGGGGGGGGACGAACACCGGGGAGCTGTTTTTT
many,TRBD1,TRBJ1-5,TRBV6-6,CASSYGQGYQPQHF,TGTGCCAGCAGTTACGGACAGGGTTATCAGCCCCAGCATTTT
-,TRBD2,TRBJ2-2,TRBV12-3/TRBV12-4,CASQFYLAGVITGELFF,TGTGCCAGTCAGTTTTATCTGGCGGGAGTTATTACCGGGGAGCTGTTTTTT
-,-,TRBJ1-4,TRBV5-1,CASSHLATNERLFF,TGCGCCAGCAGCCATCTTGCAACTAATGAAAGACTGTTTTTT
-,-,TRBJ1-2,TRBV7-9,CASSWGGGGGYTF,TGTGCCAGCTCATGGGGAGGAGGGGGTGGCTACACCTTC
many,-,TRBJ1-2,TRBV6-1,CASSETDRLNIYGYTF,TGTGCCAGCAGTGAGACGGACAGACTAAATATTTATGGCTACACCTTC
many,TRBD2,TRBJ2-5,TRBV29-1,CSVGRTSLGETQYF,TGCAGCGTTGGGCGGACTAGCCTAGGGGAGACCCAGTACTTC
-,TRBD1,TRBJ2-7,TRBV11-2,CAGNKGQGAYEQYF,TGTGCCGGCAACAAGGGACAGGGAGCCTACGAGCAGTACTTC
many,-,TRBJ2-3,TRBV7-2,CASSPPGKSRDTQYF,TGTGCCAGCAGCCCGCCCGGGAAAAGTAGAGATACGCAGTATTTT
-,-,TRBJ2-7,TRBV20-1,CIVHHSRAEEQYF,TGCATTGTCCATCATAGCAGGGCTGAGGAGCAGTACTTC
many,-,TRBJ2-1,TRBV29-1,CSVGTFNEQFF,TGCAGCGTTGGGACTTTCAATGAGCAGTTCTTC
many,-,TRBJ1-1,TRBV3-1,CASSPPLGRDWGRNTEAFF,TGTGCCAGCAGCCCTCCCCTGGGGAGGGATTGGGGGCGGAACACTGAAGCTTTCTTT
-,TRBD1,TRBJ1-6,TRBV2,CASGRTGPRSPLHF,TGTGCCAGCGGTCGGACAGGGCCTAGGTCACCCCTCCACTTT
many,-,TRBJ2-6,TRBV18,CASSRWVQGPSGANVLTF,TGTGCCAGCTCCCGGTGGGTACAGGGTCCATCTGGGGCCAACGTCCTGACTTTC
few,TRBD1,TRBJ1-4,TRBV28,CASSLGQGYREKLFF,TGTGCCAGCAGTTTAGGACAGGGCTATCGGGAAAAACTGTTTTTT
-,TRBD1,TRBJ1-2,TRBV5-1,CASSVAGTGDYGYTF,TGCGCCAGCAGCGTAGCAGGGACAGGGGACTATGGCTACACCTTT
many,-,TRBJ1-3,TRBV10-2,CASSEAGRGNTIYF,TGCGCCAGCAGTGAGGCAGGGAGAGGAAACACCATATATTTT
many,-,TRBJ1-2,TRBV3-1,CASSQVVSASYGYTF,TGTGCCAGCAGCCAAGTGGTCTCAGCCTCCTATGGCTACACCTTC
many,-,TRBJ1-1,TRBV6-2/TRBV6-3,CASSYPGQIEAFF,TGTGCCAGCAGTTACCCCGGACAGATTGAAGCTTTCTTT
many,-,TRBJ2-1,TRBV7-2,CASSLGTLGEQFF,TGTGCCAGCAGCTTAGGAACCCTGGGAGAGCAGTTCTTC
-,-,TRBJ2-5,TRBV12-3/TRBV12-4,CASSFEGPQETQYF,TGTGCCAGCAGTTTTGAGGGGCCTCAAGAGACCCAGTACTTC
few,TRBD1,TRBJ2-2,TRBV12-3/TRBV12-4,CASSLGTGGSCGTGELFF,TGTGCCAGCAGTCTGGGGACAGGGGGCTCCTGTGGAACCGGGGAGCTGTTTTTT
-,-,TRBJ2-7,TRBV6-2/TRBV6-3,CASSPKAYPGLEANEQYF,TGTGCCAGCAGCCCTAAGGCCTACCCCGGCCTCGAGGCCAACGAGCAGTACTTC
-,TRBD2,TRBJ2-3,TRBV12-3/TRBV12-4,CASSLFGGRDSDTQYF,TGTGCCAGCAGTTTATTCGGGGGGAGGGACTCAGATACGCAGTATTTT
many,-,TRBJ2-3,TRBV7-6,CASSPTPTRDTDTQYF,TGTGCCAGCAGCCCAACCCCGACGCGAGATACAGATACGCAGTATTTT
few,-,TRBJ2-6,TRBV5-1,CASSLFASGANVLTF,TGCGCCAGCAGCTTATTTGCCTCTGGGGCCAACGTCCTGACTTTC
-,-,TRBJ2-6,TRBV7-6,CASSPYGANVVTF,TGTGCCAGCAGCCCTTACGGGGCCAACGTGGTGACTTTC
medium-sized,-,TRBJ2-5,TRBV6-6,CASSYSTGRETQYF,TGTGCCAGCAGTTACTCGACAGGGAGGGAGACCCAGTACTTC
many,TRBD1,TRBJ1-5,TRBV27,CASSNRDRGQPQHF,TGTGCCAGCAGTAACCGGGACAGGGGCCAGCCCCAGCATTTT
many,-,TRBJ2-7,TRBV7-6,CASSLDEISSYEQYF,TGTGCCAGCAGCCTGGACGAGATAAGCTCCTACGAGCAGTACTTC
few,-,TRBJ2-3,TRBV11-2,CASSFGSTGDTQYF,TGTGCCAGCAGCTTCGGCTCGACCGGAGATACGCAGTATTTT